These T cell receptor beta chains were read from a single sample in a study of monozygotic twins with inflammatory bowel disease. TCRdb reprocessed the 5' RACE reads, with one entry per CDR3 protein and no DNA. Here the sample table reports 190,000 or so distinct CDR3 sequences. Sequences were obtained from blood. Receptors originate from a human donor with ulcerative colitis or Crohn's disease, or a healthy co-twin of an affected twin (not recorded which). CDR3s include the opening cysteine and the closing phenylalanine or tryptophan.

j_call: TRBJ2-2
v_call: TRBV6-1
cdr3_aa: CASRSGQRIGELFF

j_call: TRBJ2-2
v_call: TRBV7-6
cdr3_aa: CASSLADRVTGELFF

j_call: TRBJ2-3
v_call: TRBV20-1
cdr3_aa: CSARGTWGGTDTQYF

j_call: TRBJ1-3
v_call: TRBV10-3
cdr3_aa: CAIMAVYGNTIYF

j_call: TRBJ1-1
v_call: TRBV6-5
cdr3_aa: CASSYSALNTEAFF

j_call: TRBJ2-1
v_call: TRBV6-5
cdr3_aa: CASSYMVGTYNEQFF

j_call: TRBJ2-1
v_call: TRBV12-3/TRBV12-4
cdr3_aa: CASSLTSGTLGDEQFF

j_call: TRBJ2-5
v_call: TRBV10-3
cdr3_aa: CAISESDRQETQYF

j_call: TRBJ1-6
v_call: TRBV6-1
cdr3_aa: CASRPLQGLHSPLHF

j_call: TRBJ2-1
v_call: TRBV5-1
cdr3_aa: CASSLAGYDNNEQFF

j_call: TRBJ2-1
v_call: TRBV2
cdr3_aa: CASYSGGNEPNEQFF

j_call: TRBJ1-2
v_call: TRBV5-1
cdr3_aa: CASSERYRGLPRLNGYTF

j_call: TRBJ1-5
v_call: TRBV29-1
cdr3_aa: CSVEENSGRPQHF

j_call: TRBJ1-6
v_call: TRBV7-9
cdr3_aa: CASSLAGATSPLHF